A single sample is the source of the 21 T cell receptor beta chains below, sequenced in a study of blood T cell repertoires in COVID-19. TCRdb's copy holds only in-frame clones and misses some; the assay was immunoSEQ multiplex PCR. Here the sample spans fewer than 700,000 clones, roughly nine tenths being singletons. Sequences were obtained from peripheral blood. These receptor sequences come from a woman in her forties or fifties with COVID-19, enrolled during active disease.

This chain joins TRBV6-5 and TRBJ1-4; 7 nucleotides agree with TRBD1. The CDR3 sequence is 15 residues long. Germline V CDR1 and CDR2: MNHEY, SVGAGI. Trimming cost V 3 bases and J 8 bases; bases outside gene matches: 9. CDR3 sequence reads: CASSYSQGRGEKLFF. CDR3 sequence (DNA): TGTGCCAGCAGTTATTCACAGGGGAGAGGGGAAAAACTGTTTTTT.

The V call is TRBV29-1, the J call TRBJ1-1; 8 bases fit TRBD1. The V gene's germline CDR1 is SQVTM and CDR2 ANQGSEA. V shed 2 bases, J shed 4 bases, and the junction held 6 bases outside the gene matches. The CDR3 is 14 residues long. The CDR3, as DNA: TGCAGCGTTGAATTCGGCACAGGGGGCACTGAAGCTTTCTTT. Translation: CSVEFGTGGTEAFF.

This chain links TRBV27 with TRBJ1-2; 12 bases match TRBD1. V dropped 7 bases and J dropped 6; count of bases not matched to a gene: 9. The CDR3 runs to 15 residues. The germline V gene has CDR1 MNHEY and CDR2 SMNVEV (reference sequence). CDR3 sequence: CASTPGTGGADGYTF. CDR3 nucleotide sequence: TGTGCCAGCACCCCCGGGACAGGGGGCGCGGATGGCTACACCTTC.

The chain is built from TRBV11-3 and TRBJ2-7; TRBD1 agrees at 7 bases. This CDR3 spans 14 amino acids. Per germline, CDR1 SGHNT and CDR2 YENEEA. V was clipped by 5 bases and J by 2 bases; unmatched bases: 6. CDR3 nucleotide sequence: TGTGCCAGCAGCCCATCGGACAGGCCCTACGAGCAGTACTTC. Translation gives CASSPSDRPYEQYF.

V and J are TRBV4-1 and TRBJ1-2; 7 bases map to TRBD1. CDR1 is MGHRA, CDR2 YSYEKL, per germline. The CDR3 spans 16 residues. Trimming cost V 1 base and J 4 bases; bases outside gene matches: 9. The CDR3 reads CASSQAGTANPYGYTF. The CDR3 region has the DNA TGCGCCAGCAGCCAAGCAGGGACAGCCAACCCCTATGGCTACACCTTC.

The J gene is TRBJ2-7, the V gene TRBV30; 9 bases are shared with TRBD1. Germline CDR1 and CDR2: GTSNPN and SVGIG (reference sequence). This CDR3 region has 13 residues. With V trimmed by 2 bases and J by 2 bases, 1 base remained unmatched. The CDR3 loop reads CAWSHRGPYEQYF. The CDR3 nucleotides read TGTGCCTGGAGTCACAGGGGGCCCTACGAGCAGTACTTC. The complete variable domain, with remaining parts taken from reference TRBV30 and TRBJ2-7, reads SQTIHQWPATLVQPVGSPLSLECTVEGTSNPNLYWYRQAAGRGLQLLFYSVGIGQISSEVPQNLSASRPQDRQFILSSKKLLLSDSGFYLCAWSHRGPYEQYFGPGTRLTVT.

CDR3 nucleotide sequence: TGCAGTGCTAGTAGTCCGGACAGGCGCTACAATGAGCAGTTCTTC. It yields the protein CSASSPDRRYNEQFF. The chain has TRBV20-1 and TRBJ2-1, with 7 bases fitting TRBD1. Trimming cost V 3 bases and J 3 bases; bases outside gene matches: 8. Germline CDR1 and CDR2: DFQATT and SNEGSKA (reference sequence). The CDR3 sequence is 15 residues long.

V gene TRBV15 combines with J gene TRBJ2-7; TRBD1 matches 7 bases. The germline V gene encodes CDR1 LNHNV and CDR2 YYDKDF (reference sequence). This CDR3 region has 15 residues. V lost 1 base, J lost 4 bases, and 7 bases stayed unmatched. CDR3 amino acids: CATSRASPGQYEQYF. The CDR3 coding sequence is TGTGCCACCAGCAGAGCCTCCCCGGGACAGTACGAGCAGTACTTC.

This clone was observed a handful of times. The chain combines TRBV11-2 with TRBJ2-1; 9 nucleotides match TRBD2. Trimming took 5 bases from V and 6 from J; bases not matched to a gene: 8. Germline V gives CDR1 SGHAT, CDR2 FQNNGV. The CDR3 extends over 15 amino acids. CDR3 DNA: TGTGCCAGCAGCCACGAGCGGGGGGCACCCAATGAGCAGTTCTTC. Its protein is CASSHERGAPNEQFF.

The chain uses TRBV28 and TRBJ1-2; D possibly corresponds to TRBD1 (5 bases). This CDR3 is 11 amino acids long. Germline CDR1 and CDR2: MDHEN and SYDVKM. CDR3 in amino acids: CAEKGMGGYTF. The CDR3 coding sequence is TGTGCAGAAAAGGGGATGGGCGGCTACACCTTC.

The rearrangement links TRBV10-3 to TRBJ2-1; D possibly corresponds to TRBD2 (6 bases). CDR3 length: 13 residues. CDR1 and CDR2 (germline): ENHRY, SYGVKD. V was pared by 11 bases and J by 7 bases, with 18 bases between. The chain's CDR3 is CAATAGTQNEQFF. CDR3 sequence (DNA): TGTGCCGCGACGGCCGGGACTCAAAATGAGCAGTTCTTC.

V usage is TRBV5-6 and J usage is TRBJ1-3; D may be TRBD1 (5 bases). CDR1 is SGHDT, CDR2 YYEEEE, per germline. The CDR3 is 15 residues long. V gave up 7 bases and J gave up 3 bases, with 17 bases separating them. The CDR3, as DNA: TGTGCCAGCCTTAAGGGGTTCGGAGTTGGAAACACCATATATTTT. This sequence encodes CASLKGFGVGNTIYF.

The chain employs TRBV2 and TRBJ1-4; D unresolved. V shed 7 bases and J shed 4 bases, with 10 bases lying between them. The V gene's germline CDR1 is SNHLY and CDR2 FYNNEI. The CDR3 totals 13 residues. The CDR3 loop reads CASKLQLNEKLFF. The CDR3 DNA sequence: TGTGCCAGCAAGTTACAGCTTAATGAAAAACTGTTTTTT.

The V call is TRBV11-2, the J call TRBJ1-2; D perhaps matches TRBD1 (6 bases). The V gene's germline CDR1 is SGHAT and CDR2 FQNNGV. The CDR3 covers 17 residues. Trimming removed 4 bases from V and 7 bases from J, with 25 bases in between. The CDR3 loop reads CASSSLLLTGKGGGYTF. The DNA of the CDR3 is TGTGCCAGCAGCTCCCTTCTCCTTACAGGGAAAGGAGGTGGCTACACCTTC.

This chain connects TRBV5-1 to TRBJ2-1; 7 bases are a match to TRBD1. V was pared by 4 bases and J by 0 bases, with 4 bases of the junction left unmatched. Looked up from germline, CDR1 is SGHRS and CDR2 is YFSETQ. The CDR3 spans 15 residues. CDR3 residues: CASSEGANSYNEQFF. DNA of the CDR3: TGCGCCAGCAGCGAGGGGGCGAACTCCTACAATGAGCAGTTCTTC.

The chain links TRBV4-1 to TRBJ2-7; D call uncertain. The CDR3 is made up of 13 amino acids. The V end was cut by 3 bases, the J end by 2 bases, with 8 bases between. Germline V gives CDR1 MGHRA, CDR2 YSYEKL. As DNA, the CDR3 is TGCGCCAGCAGCCAGCTGGGCGCCTACGAGCAGTACTTC. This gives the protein CASSQLGAYEQYF.

The CDR3 DNA follows: TGTGCCAGCAGCCCAGGGCCCGGGACAGGGGATGAGCAGTTCTTC. It translates to CASSPGPGTGDEQFF. V usage is TRBV5-6 and J usage is TRBJ2-1; 10 bases are a match to TRBD1. The germline V gene encodes CDR1 SGHDT and CDR2 YYEEEE. Germline trimming cut 4 bases from V and 8 bases from J; bases unmatched to any gene: 9. The CDR3 contains 15 residues.

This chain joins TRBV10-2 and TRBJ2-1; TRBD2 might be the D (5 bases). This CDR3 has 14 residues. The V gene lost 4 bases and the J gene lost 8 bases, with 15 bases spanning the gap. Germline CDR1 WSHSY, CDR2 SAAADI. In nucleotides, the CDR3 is TGCGCCAGCAGTGTAACCCGGGGAAGCGATGAGCAGTTCTTC. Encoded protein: CASSVTRGSDEQFF.

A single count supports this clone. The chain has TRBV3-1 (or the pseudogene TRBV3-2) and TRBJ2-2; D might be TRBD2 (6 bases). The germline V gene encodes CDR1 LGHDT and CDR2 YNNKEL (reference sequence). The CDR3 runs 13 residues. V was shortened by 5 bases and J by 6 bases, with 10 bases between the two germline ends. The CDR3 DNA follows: TGTGCCAGCAGCAGCCCGGGGGCCGGGGAGCTGTTTTTT. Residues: CASSSPGAGELFF.

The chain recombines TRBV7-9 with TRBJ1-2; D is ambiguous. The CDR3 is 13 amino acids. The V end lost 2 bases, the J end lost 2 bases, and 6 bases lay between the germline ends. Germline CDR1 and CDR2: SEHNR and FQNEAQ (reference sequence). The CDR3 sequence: CASSLRRNYGYTF. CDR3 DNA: TGTGCCAGCAGCTTAAGGCGGAACTATGGCTACACCTTC. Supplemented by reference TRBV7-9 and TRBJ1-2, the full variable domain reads DTGVSQNPRHKITKRGQNVTFRCDPISEHNRLYWYRQTLGQGPEFLTYFQNEAQLEKSRLLSDRFSAERPKGSFSTLEIQRTEQGDSAMYLCASSLRRNYGYTFGSGTRLTVV.

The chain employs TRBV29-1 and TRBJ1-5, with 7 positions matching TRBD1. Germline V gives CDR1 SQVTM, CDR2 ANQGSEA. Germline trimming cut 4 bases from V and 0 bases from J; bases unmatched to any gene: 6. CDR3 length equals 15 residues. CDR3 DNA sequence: TGCAGCGTTGCACAGGGGTTCAATAGCAATCAGCCCCAGCATTTT. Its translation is CSVAQGFNSNQPQHF.